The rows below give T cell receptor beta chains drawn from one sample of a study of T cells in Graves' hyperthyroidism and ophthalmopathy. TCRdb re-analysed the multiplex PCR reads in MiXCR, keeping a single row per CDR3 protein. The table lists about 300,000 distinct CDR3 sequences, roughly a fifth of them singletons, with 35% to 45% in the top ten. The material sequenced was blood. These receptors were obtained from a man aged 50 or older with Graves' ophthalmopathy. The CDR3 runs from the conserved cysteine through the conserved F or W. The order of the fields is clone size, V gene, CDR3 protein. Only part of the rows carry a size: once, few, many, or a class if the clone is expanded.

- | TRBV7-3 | CASSLGGREGRSEQYF
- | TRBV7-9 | CASSLTGTSGSQETQYF
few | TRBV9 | CASSAHGSGRPGTDTQYF
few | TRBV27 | CASSLVGGVGYGYTF
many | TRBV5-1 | CASSLATDRTYGYTF
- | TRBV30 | CAWRTSGISYNEQFF
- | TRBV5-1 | CASSSGSLADSSVSSGNTIYF
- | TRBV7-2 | CASSLMTGMGTGELFF
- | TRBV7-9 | CASSSGLAGVGETQYF
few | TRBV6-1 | CASSITGTGGYGYTF
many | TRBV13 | CASSLVGRDGYGYTF
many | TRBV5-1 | CASSLDGPFRISTQYF
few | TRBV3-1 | CASSPLAGDTYNEQFF